The sequence of this T cell receptor (beta chain) was determined in a study of blood T cells in healthy people across ages. Study information: T cells yielded about one barcoded beta molecule per two cells through template switching.

The CDR3 totals 11 residues. From germline, CDR1 is GTSNPN and CDR2 SVGIG (reference sequence). Deletions cut 3 bases from V and 2 bases from J, with 4 bases between. Combining a sample-barcoded 5' primer with a J-beta primer mix, a second PCR ran for about 6 to 11 cycles. In TCRdb, the 5' RACE reads were re-called with MiXCR into one record per CDR3 protein. The sample holds 950,000 to 1,200,000 distinct CDR3 sequences, 35% to 40% seen once. This clonotype was counted between two and nine times. This TCR came from a man aged 18 to 29 in good health. The material sequenced was blood. The genes are TRBV30 and TRBJ1-2, with D uncertain. The CDR3 nucleotides read TGTGCCTGGAGGGGGAACTATGGCTACACCTTC. It encodes CAWRGNYGYTF. Full variable domain (outside the CDR3, taken from reference TRBV30 and TRBJ1-2): SQTIHQWPATLVQPVGSPLSLECTVEGTSNPNLYWYRQAAGRGLQLLFYSVGIGQISSEVPQNLSASRPQDRQFILSSKKLLLSDSGFYLCAWRGNYGYTFGSGTRLTVV.